This T cell receptor beta chain was sequenced during a study of vaccination and CD4 T cells after COVID-19. The overall study: Every culture used as a control got a CEFX pool, an HIV-1 Nef pool, or no peptide.

Treatment given: 10-day PBMC culture with coronavirus spike peptide pools or control peptides (ViraFEST assay). Study outcomes and limitations: A comparatively limited set of convalescent patients was examined, with no early post-infection timepoints.

The CDR3 sequence is 15 residues long. Germline V CDR1 and CDR2: MNHEY, SVGAGI. V dropped 6 bases and J dropped 1; count of bases not matched to a gene: 3. Once obtained from cultured CD4+ T cells, the DNA was sequenced using the Oncomine TCR Beta short-read assay. A single record per CDR3 protein comes from TCRdb applying MiXCR to the PCR reads. The data contain under 20,000 distinct CDR3 sequences, about 39% of them singletons. This clonotype was observed a handful of times. Antigen specificity is unknown. The clonotype was recovered from a human donor who had recovered from COVID-19. The specimen comprised CD4+ T cells from blood, cultured in vitro, sampled before SARS-CoV-2 vaccination. This chain connects TRBV6-5 to TRBJ1-6; 7 bases align to TRBD1. Here the CDR3 reads CASRYRGSYNSPLHF. As DNA, the CDR3 is TGTGCCAGCAGGTACAGGGGTTCCTATAATTCACCCCTCCACTTT.